These 2 T cell receptor beta chains share one sample of origin, sequenced in a study of blood T cell repertoires in COVID-19. Data came from immunoSEQ multiplex PCR; TCRdb stores just in-frame clones and leaves some out. The sample carries 200,000 or so clones, around 86% recorded once. What was sequenced was peripheral blood. The origin of the receptors is a man between 60 and 75 years old who had recovered from COVID-19.

The rearrangement uses TRBV9 and TRBJ2-5; 11 bases are a match to TRBD2. V dropped 4 bases and J dropped 5; count of bases not matched to a gene: 7. Germline-derived CDR1 and CDR2 are SGDLS and YYNGEE. The CDR3 spans 15 residues. This chain's CDR3 is CASSTLAGGSETQYF. CDR3 sequence (DNA): TGTGCCAGCAGCACCCTAGCGGGGGGTAGTGAGACCCAGTACTTC.

This clone appeared a few times. One junction end does not reproduce the germline sequence, and a read error may be involved. The chain has TRBV6-1 and TRBJ2-7, with TRBD2 matching 10 bases. In germline, CDR1 is MNHNS, CDR2 SASEGT. CDR3 length: 19 residues. In nucleotides, the CDR3 is TGTGCCAGCAGTCAAGCACCCCTCATTAGCGGGAGGAGCTCCTACGAGCAGTACTTC. Translated, it gives CASSQAPLISGRSSYEQYF.